This is a list of T cell receptor beta chains from one sample in a study of response to subunit inactivated influenza vaccine. TCRdb redid the calling of the RT-PCR reads with MiXCR, one entry per CDR3 protein. The sample consists of more than 200,000 distinct CDR3 sequences, 9% to 15% of them appearing once. The input for sequencing was non-naive T cells sorted from PBMCs, taken about 14 days before vaccination. The receptor source for this set is a man aged 50-59 years who received an inactivated influenza vaccine. The CDR3 runs from the conserved cysteine through the conserved F or W. The D gene is left open where the match is weak. Some rows have no size entry. The others give once, few or many, or a class for an expanded clone.

j_gene: TRBJ2-5; d_gene: .; v_gene: TRBV5-6; abundance: .; CDR3nt: TGTGCCAGCAGCTTGACAGACATCGGGAAAGGCAAAAGGGAGACCCAGTACTTC; CDR3aa: CASSLTDIGKGKRETQYF
j_gene: TRBJ2-7; d_gene: .; v_gene: TRBV5-6; abundance: few; CDR3nt: TGTGCCAGCAGCTTGGCCGATCTGGGATACGAGCAGTACTTC; CDR3aa: CASSLADLGYEQYF
j_gene: TRBJ2-3; d_gene: .; v_gene: TRBV7-9; abundance: .; CDR3nt: TGTGCCAGCAGCTTAGGGGCTGACAGGACAGATACGCAGTATTTT; CDR3aa: CASSLGADRTDTQYF
j_gene: TRBJ1-3; d_gene: .; v_gene: TRBV29-1; abundance: few; CDR3nt: TGCAGCGTTGAAGATTCTGGGGGAAACACCATATATTTT; CDR3aa: CSVEDSGGNTIYF
j_gene: TRBJ2-7; d_gene: .; v_gene: TRBV20-1; abundance: .; CDR3nt: TGCAGTGCTAGTGACCACACGGGCAGAACCTACGAGCAGTACTTC; CDR3aa: CSASDHTGRTYEQYF
j_gene: TRBJ2-4; d_gene: TRBD1; v_gene: TRBV30; abundance: .; CDR3nt: TGTGCCTGGAGTATGGGACAGGGGATTAACTTC; CDR3aa: CAWSMGQGINF
j_gene: TRBJ2-3; d_gene: .; v_gene: TRBV6-5; abundance: .; CDR3nt: TGTGCCAGCAGTTACGAAGGGACAACAGATACGCAGTATTTT; CDR3aa: CASSYEGTTDTQYF
j_gene: TRBJ2-1; d_gene: .; v_gene: TRBV4-3; abundance: many; CDR3nt: TGCGCCAGCAGCCAAGAAAGCTCCTACAATGAGCAGTTCTTC; CDR3aa: CASSQESSYNEQFF
j_gene: TRBJ2-3; d_gene: TRBD1; v_gene: TRBV6-4; abundance: few; CDR3nt: TGTGCCAGCAGTGGACAGGGAAGAGATACGCAGTATTTT; CDR3aa: CASSGQGRDTQYF
j_gene: TRBJ2-1; d_gene: .; v_gene: TRBV5-5; abundance: few; CDR3nt: TGTGCCAGCAGCTGGGGTGGGGGGCAGGGTGAGCAGTTCTTC; CDR3aa: CASSWGGGQGEQFF
j_gene: TRBJ2-1; d_gene: .; v_gene: TRBV20-1; abundance: few; CDR3nt: TGCAGTGCTAGGGGGACAATATTTGTTAGTGAGCAGTTCTTC; CDR3aa: CSARGTIFVSEQFF
j_gene: TRBJ2-7; d_gene: .; v_gene: TRBV6-2/TRBV6-3; abundance: few; CDR3nt: TGTGCCAGCGCTTGGGGGGTAGGCGAGCAGTACTTC; CDR3aa: CASAWGVGEQYF
j_gene: TRBJ2-7; d_gene: .; v_gene: TRBV6-2/TRBV6-3; abundance: .; CDR3nt: TGTGCCAGCAGTTCCCGGGGCCGGGTCCCTAAACTCTCCTACGAGCAGTACTTC; CDR3aa: CASSSRGRVPKLSYEQYF
j_gene: TRBJ2-3; d_gene: .; v_gene: TRBV9; abundance: few; CDR3nt: TGTGCCAGCAGCACCCTTGGGGTCGCAGATACGCAGTATTTT; CDR3aa: CASSTLGVADTQYF
j_gene: TRBJ2-5; d_gene: TRBD1; v_gene: TRBV3-1; abundance: .; CDR3nt: TGTGCCAGCAGCCACAGGGGGCAGGGAGAGACCCAGTACTTC; CDR3aa: CASSHRGQGETQYF
j_gene: TRBJ1-2; d_gene: .; v_gene: TRBV20-1; abundance: .; CDR3nt: TGCAGTACTAGGGGGGCCCCAAACCACTATGGCTACACCTTC; CDR3aa: CSTRGAPNHYGYTF
j_gene: TRBJ2-6; d_gene: .; v_gene: TRBV15; abundance: few; CDR3nt: TGTGCCACCAGCAGGGCAGGGTCCCGCTCTGGGGCCAACGTCCTGACTTTC; CDR3aa: CATSRAGSRSGANVLTF
j_gene: TRBJ2-7; d_gene: .; v_gene: TRBV4-1; abundance: many; CDR3nt: TGCGCCAGCAGCCAGCCGTACGGGGAGCAGTACTTC; CDR3aa: CASSQPYGEQYF
j_gene: TRBJ2-1; d_gene: TRBD2; v_gene: TRBV30; abundance: .; CDR3nt: TGTGCCTGCCAGCGGGAGCAGGGCAATGAGCAGTTCTTC; CDR3aa: CACQREQGNEQFF
j_gene: TRBJ2-1; d_gene: TRBD1; v_gene: TRBV20-1; abundance: once; CDR3nt: TGCAGTGCTAGAGATCTGACAGGGTTGTACAATGAGCAGTTCTTC; CDR3aa: CSARDLTGLYNEQFF
j_gene: TRBJ2-3; d_gene: .; v_gene: TRBV5-1; abundance: .; CDR3nt: TGCGCCAGCAGCTTGGCGCAGGGACCAGATACGCAGTATTTT; CDR3aa: CASSLAQGPDTQYF
j_gene: TRBJ1-4; d_gene: .; v_gene: TRBV7-2; abundance: .; CDR3nt: TGTGCCAGCAGCTCATACTCGGGCCCTAATGAAAAACTGTTTTTT; CDR3aa: CASSSYSGPNEKLFF
j_gene: TRBJ2-1; d_gene: TRBD2; v_gene: TRBV20-1; abundance: few; CDR3nt: TGCAGTGCTAGAGACGGCGGGAGGGCCTTCAATGAGCAGTTCTTC; CDR3aa: CSARDGGRAFNEQFF
j_gene: TRBJ1-2; d_gene: TRBD1; v_gene: TRBV5-1; abundance: few; CDR3nt: TGCGCCAGCAGCCAGACACAGGGGGCTGAGAGCTACACCTTC; CDR3aa: CASSQTQGAESYTF
j_gene: TRBJ1-4; d_gene: .; v_gene: TRBV7-9; abundance: many; CDR3nt: TGTGCCAGCAGCCGGGGTGGGAAGGGAGAAGAAAAACTGTTTTTT; CDR3aa: CASSRGGKGEEKLFF
j_gene: TRBJ1-3; d_gene: .; v_gene: TRBV7-2; abundance: .; CDR3nt: TGTGCCAGCAGCTTAGGAACAAGAACTGGAAACACCATATATTTT; CDR3aa: CASSLGTRTGNTIYF
j_gene: TRBJ1-5; d_gene: .; v_gene: TRBV12-3/TRBV12-4; abundance: few; CDR3nt: TGTGCCAGCACCTCGTCACAGGGTGGCAATCAGCCCCAGCATTTT; CDR3aa: CASTSSQGGNQPQHF
j_gene: TRBJ2-2; d_gene: .; v_gene: TRBV5-5; abundance: .; CDR3nt: TGTGCCAGCAGCAGGATGAGTCCCGGGGAGCTGTTTTTT; CDR3aa: CASSRMSPGELFF
j_gene: TRBJ2-5; d_gene: .; v_gene: TRBV21-1; abundance: few; CDR3nt: TGTGCCAGCAGCAACTCCAAAGACTTGTGGGGACGACCCCTACAGTACCAAGAGACCCAGTACTTC; CDR3aa: CASSNSKDLWGRPLQYQETQYF
j_gene: TRBJ1-1; d_gene: .; v_gene: TRBV9; abundance: many; CDR3nt: TGTGCCAGCAGCGTAGGTCAGGGCTCATGGAACACTGAAGCTTTCTTT; CDR3aa: CASSVGQGSWNTEAFF
j_gene: TRBJ2-7; d_gene: TRBD1; v_gene: TRBV7-2; abundance: .; CDR3nt: TGTGCCAGCAGCACCTCCGGGACAGCCTACGAGCAGTACTTC; CDR3aa: CASSTSGTAYEQYF
j_gene: TRBJ1-1; d_gene: .; v_gene: TRBV19; abundance: .; CDR3nt: TGTGCCAGGGGGAAGGACAGCGAGAACACTGAAGCTTTCTTT; CDR3aa: CARGKDSENTEAFF
j_gene: TRBJ1-6; d_gene: .; v_gene: TRBV18; abundance: many; CDR3nt: TGTGCCAGCTCACCAGGATTACGAGGGGCAGGCTCACCCCTCCACTTT; CDR3aa: CASSPGLRGAGSPLHF
j_gene: TRBJ2-7; d_gene: .; v_gene: TRBV6-2/TRBV6-3; abundance: many; CDR3nt: TGTGCCAGCCTCCGCGGCGGAACCTACGAGCAGTACTTC; CDR3aa: CASLRGGTYEQYF
j_gene: TRBJ2-1; d_gene: .; v_gene: TRBV6-5; abundance: .; CDR3nt: TGTGCCAGCAGTTACTTTATCGGGGGCGCGCAGTTCTTC; CDR3aa: CASSYFIGGAQFF
j_gene: TRBJ2-5; d_gene: TRBD2; v_gene: TRBV6-2/TRBV6-3; abundance: few; CDR3nt: TGTGCCAGCAATCGGGCTAGCGGGGGGTTGGAGACCCAGTACTTC; CDR3aa: CASNRASGGLETQYF